This T cell receptor beta chain was sequenced for a study of cytomegalovirus exposure and HLA in healthy donors (TCRdb year 2017). A note on the overall study: In an earlier analysis of roughly 500 of the donors, less than 350 Gb of sequence data and 117 million unique TCR beta sequences from roughly 180 million T cells were reported. An earlier analysis of approximately 640 of the donors applied high-throughput TCR beta sequencing to assess whether each TCR beta V gene segment acted as functional or pseudogenic. In a later analysis, previously published TCR beta repertoires from 600 to 850 donors were re-analyzed and high-resolution HLA genotyping was added so that TCR occurrence patterns could be studied. Using immunosequencing, the study profiled T cell repertoires from some 670 subjects and related those repertoires to cytomegalovirus serostatus. To predict cytomegalovirus infection status, the study combined high-throughput TCR immunosequencing, statistical association of individual TCRs with disease status, and machine learning. Donor age, sex, ethnicity and CMV serostatus were collected together with the repertoire data. The later analysis used no new phenotypic data to find candidate immune exposures, relying instead on TCR beta sequences and their occurrence across donors. In a later genetic analysis, genome-wide SNP genotypes for about 55% of the roughly 670 donors were used, and that subset was treated as a discovery cohort. About 5 DR-DQ haplotypes were handled as single units for association and clustering, since linkage in the cohort was strong. Of the 350 to 450 genotyped donors, 81% fell in the genetic ancestry cluster associated with self-reported Caucasian donors. The number of donors typed differed by locus, with 629-630 for A, B, C, DRB1 and DQB1, approximately 500 for DQA1, approximately 570 for DPA1, and 450 to 480 for DPB1. All discovery cohort repertoires had been generated on a single sequencing platform. On average, around 240,000 unique TCR beta nucleotide sequences were sequenced per donor among 398 genotyped donors of the cohort, with about 19% of those sequences being non-productive. The aim of the study was to test whether cataloging public T cell receptors could identify signatures of past pathogen exposure. A separate validation cohort of about 110 different subjects was used in addition to the roughly 640-subject first cohort. HLA typing covered class I and class II loci at four-digit resolution. An early release covering 550 to 650 HLA-typed donors comprised around 300 gigabases of sequencing data and 85 million to 100 million unique TCR sequences. The research as a whole found: According to a later analysis, TCR association rates differed among HLA loci, with DRB1 alleles showing the most associated TCRs and HLA-C alleles showing the fewest. Linkage disequilibrium might explain the correlated functional status among segregating V segments, but an unknown experimental factor could not be excluded. A further reported finding was that TCR beta sequences accurately predicted the HLA-A and HLA-B alleles for most subjects in the first cohort. Several of the top co-occurrence clusters appeared to be linked to parvovirus B19, influenza, CMV and Epstein-Barr virus, according to a later analysis. In both the original and validation cohorts, the classifier was reported to diagnose cytomegalovirus status with high specificity and sensitivity. Compared with the approximately 720-donor mean, donors in an Asian-associated ancestry cluster had fewer N-insertions in productive TCRs, according to a later genetic analysis. This cohort had only TCR beta chains sequenced, and the lack of alpha or paired-chain data limited which features could be detected. V-gene and J-gene trimming of TCR beta chains was associated with a missense DCLRE1C variant in a later genetic analysis, and the association was replicated in an independent cohort. It was suggested by the authors that the approach could potentially be generalized to other disease states and immunological phenotypes. The sequencing pipeline was judged likely to have produced a cluster of highly shared sequence variants as a technical artifact. Most CMV-associated TCR beta chains appeared to be HLA-restricted in a later analysis, and the HLA associations seemed to be driven largely by CMV exposure. For the cohort, immune exposure information was limited to CMV serostatus. A total of roughly 160 TCR beta chains were listed by the study as associated with cytomegalovirus. In a later analysis, HLA-associated TCR beta chains showed more clonal expansion and lower generation probabilities than non-associated chains that were equally common. A few of the identified cytomegalovirus-associated TCR beta chains were confirmed in vitro to be specific for cytomegalovirus antigens. Assigning TCR associations to individual alleles was difficult when HLA alleles, especially DR and DQ, strongly co-occurred. Specific HLA alleles were associated with 15,000 to 20,000 TCR beta sequences at a false discovery rate of 0.05 in a later analysis. Because the 87-base-pair reads could not distinguish some IMGT-functional V segments, including TRBV6-2 and TRBV6-3, those segments were excluded. The presence/absence analyses assumed that sequencing depth was roughly uniform across donors, and that assumption may not be true. Most TCR sequences were seen in very few donors, while some public TCRs were found in many individuals. An earlier analysis of approximately 600 of the donors showed that most TCR beta V segments appeared in productive rearrangements either about 90% or about 30% of the time, which broadly matched IMGT annotations. HLA typing was unavailable for some donors at each locus, so association tests used only the typed subset. Because counts were too low, roughly 18 rarely observed V segments, including chromosome 9 orphons, were left out of the earlier analysis of some 640 of the donors.

The CDR3 runs 15 amino acids, cysteine and phenylalanine included. Of all the DNA, just the CDR3 is kept, 45 bases in frame from base 1. The germline V gene encodes CDR1 LGHNA and CDR2 YNFKEQ. The trim is 1 base for V and 2 bases for J, with a gap of 11 bases between the germline ends. The cohort comprised some 680 healthy bone marrow donors. Cohort members were all nominally healthy when sampled, although unrecorded immune exposures were likely present. The donor tested CMV seropositive and was one of the 289 seropositive cohort members. Each donor provided a peripheral blood sample, and peripheral blood mononuclear cells were used for TCR beta sequencing. The Qiagen DNeasy Blood Extraction Kit was used to extract genomic DNA from the blood cell samples. The receptor library was made with the immunoSEQ multiplex PCR assay. For the multiplex PCR, a mixture combining 60 forward primers for TCR Vbeta segments and 13 reverse primers for TCR Jbeta segments was used. Amplification of the CDR3 region of rearranged TCR beta genes was performed with a multiplex PCR assay on genomic DNA. On the Illumina HiSeq System, the amplified TCR beta libraries were sequenced as 87-base-pair reads. The study's processing was this. A later analysis counted tens of millions of unique TCR beta chains across the 500 to 850 repertoires, and roughly 11 million of these chains were shared by at least two donors. A nearest-neighbor algorithm error-corrected the raw reads and collapsed the reads into unique sequences, merging closely related sequences to remove PCR and sequencing errors. Alignment of CDR3 sequences to IMGT reference sequences was used to assign V, D and J gene segments. Each retained sequence needed at least a six-nucleotide match to both a V gene segment and a J gene segment. A rearrangement was called productive if the CDR3 had no stop codons and remained in frame with V and J, and every other rearrangement was called non-productive. Following IMGT convention, CDR3 was defined as the stretch from the second conserved V-encoded cysteine up to the conserved J-encoded phenylalanine. The earlier analysis of fewer than 700 of the donors excluded sequences that lacked an unambiguous match to a single V gene segment. An earlier analysis of 587 of the donors classified V segments as functional when productive rearrangements were above 56.7% and as segregating when the standard deviation between donors was above 5%. A statistical classification framework was built to diagnose cytomegalovirus status from the catalog of TCR beta chain sequences. In a later analysis, V and J genes were assigned by comparing TCR nucleotide sequences against IMGT/GENE-DB human TR gene sequences. In a later analysis, CDR3 sequences and most-parsimonious VDJ recombination scenarios were assigned using the TCRdist pipeline. In a later analysis, every TCR beta chain was defined by the combination of its CDR3 amino acid sequence and its V-gene family, and reads without a unique V-gene family were dropped. As a way to deal with suspected cross-contamination and a sequencing artifact, a later analysis dropped approximately 570 nucleotide sequences that were highly shared and had low generation probability. In a later analysis, a clonal expansion index was calculated for each public chain from normalized within-repertoire ranks of inferred template counts. Generation probabilities in a later analysis came from a VDJ recombination model fitted to out-of-frame rearrangements, and those results were checked against IGoR. Hypergeometric tests were used in a later analysis to score TCR-TCR, TCR-HLA and TCR-CMV co-occurrence, with a repertoire-size bias correction applied to the TCR pairs. In a later analysis, false discovery rates were estimated by permuting HLA or CMV assignments 20 times. In a later analysis, co-occurring TCRs were grouped using DBSCAN, and TCRdist sequence similarity was added for clustering within HLA-allele-positive subsets. For co-occurrence clustering, repertoires with fewer than 30,000 or more than 120,000 public chains were excluded, along with roughly 5 repertoires with anomalous nucleotide sharing. As stored in TCRdb, this immuneACCESS dataset retains in-frame rearrangements with V and J assigned. A fraction of the clones does not appear; measured against another copy, unresolved V genes explain less than half of the discrepancy, and the remainder lacks a known reason. V, J and clone size were drawn from that table, and D and trimming were deduced from the DNA. In all, the sample holds under 200,000 clones, and more than 65% of those were seen once. The ten largest clones take up less than 3.5% of the sample.

On this clone itself: Its cognate antigen has yet to be identified. One base away there is no much larger clone; base qualities are not given.

This clonotype was obtained from a woman in her forties in good health and CMV-seropositive. Sequenced input: PBMCs. The rearrangement combines TRBV4-2 with TRBJ1-2; confidence is insufficient to name the D gene. Here the CDR3 is given as CASSQAAEFNYGYTF. The nucleotide sequence reads TGTGCCAGCAGCCAAGCGGCGGAGTTCAACTATGGCTACACCTTC.